This is a list of T cell receptor beta chains from one sample in a study of CD8 T cell repertoires and HIV-1 epitope variants. Measured with immunoSEQ multiplex PCR; TCRdb has only the in-frame clones, and not every one. The repertoire consists of about 95,000 clones, with roughly 77% occurring once and the leading ten covering under 30%. What was sequenced was uncultured baseline CD8+ T cells from peripheral blood mononuclear cells (PBMCs). The origin of the receptors is a male donor with HIV. Both conserved end residues are part of each CDR3. Each record gives: clone size, J gene, D gene, V gene, CDR3 DNA, CDR3 protein. A D gene is named only where the DNA matches it firmly. A row's size may be missing; if present it is once, few, many or a size class.

clone_size: NA
j_call: TRBJ1-1
d_call: NA
v_call: TRBV11-2
cdr3_nt: TGTGCCAGCAGCTTGGAGATGGGTCGGGCGCGCACTGAAGCTTTCTTT
cdr3_aa: CASSLEMGRARTEAFF

clone_size: few
j_call: TRBJ1-4
d_call: TRBD1
v_call: TRBV7-6
cdr3_nt: TGTGCCGGCCACAGGGGCTCTAATGAAAAACTGTTTTTT
cdr3_aa: CAGHRGSNEKLFF

clone_size: few
j_call: TRBJ2-3
d_call: NA
v_call: TRBV29-1
cdr3_nt: TGCAGCGTTTATAGTTCGGCCGGGGGCACAGATACGCAGTATTTT
cdr3_aa: CSVYSSAGGTDTQYF

clone_size: NA
j_call: TRBJ1-2
d_call: NA
v_call: TRBV5-1
cdr3_nt: TGCGCCAGCAGCTTGGATGGTGCTCACTATGGCTACACCTTC
cdr3_aa: CASSLDGAHYGYTF

clone_size: NA
j_call: TRBJ1-1
d_call: NA
v_call: TRBV15
cdr3_nt: TGTGCCACCAGCAACCACTCCACACAGAACACTGAAGCTTTCTTT
cdr3_aa: CATSNHSTQNTEAFF

clone_size: NA
j_call: TRBJ1-6
d_call: TRBD1
v_call: TRBV5-6
cdr3_nt: TGTGCCAGCAGCAGACGGGCCTTAAGGGGGCTTTTGGATTCACCCCTCCACTTT
cdr3_aa: CASSRRALRGLLDSPLHF

clone_size: NA
j_call: TRBJ1-6
d_call: NA
v_call: TRBV27
cdr3_nt: TGTGCCAGCAGTTTTAGGGACGGGAATTCACCCCTCCACTTT
cdr3_aa: CASSFRDGNSPLHF

clone_size: NA
j_call: TRBJ1-3
d_call: NA
v_call: TRBV9
cdr3_nt: TGTGCCAGCAGCGTAGGGGGTGCCGCTGGAAACACCATATATTTT
cdr3_aa: CASSVGGAAGNTIYF

clone_size: few
j_call: TRBJ2-5
d_call: NA
v_call: TRBV25-1
cdr3_nt: TGTGCCAGCAGTGAGTCCGCAGAGTCCTACGGGACCCAGTACTTC
cdr3_aa: CASSESAESYGTQYF

clone_size: NA
j_call: TRBJ2-7
d_call: NA
v_call: TRBV5-6
cdr3_nt: TGTGCCAGCAGCTCCCTTGGAGGGCAGACCTACGAGCAGTACTTC
cdr3_aa: CASSSLGGQTYEQYF

clone_size: NA
j_call: TRBJ2-7
d_call: NA
v_call: TRBV7-2
cdr3_nt: TGTGCCAGCAGCTTGGGCTTGACTAAAGGCGAGCAGTACTTC
cdr3_aa: CASSLGLTKGEQYF

clone_size: NA
j_call: TRBJ2-7
d_call: TRBD2
v_call: TRBV29-1
cdr3_nt: TGCAGCGTTGTAGCGGGAGGTCCCTACGAGCAGTACTTC
cdr3_aa: CSVVAGGPYEQYF

clone_size: NA
j_call: TRBJ1-6
d_call: NA
v_call: TRBV4-3
cdr3_nt: TGCGCCAGCAGCCAAGATCGGAGCTCCTATAATTCACCCCTCCACTTT
cdr3_aa: CASSQDRSSYNSPLHF

clone_size: NA
j_call: TRBJ2-7
d_call: NA
v_call: TRBV15
cdr3_nt: TGTGCCACCAGCAGAGGACCGAGCTCCTACGAGCAGTACTTC
cdr3_aa: CATSRGPSSYEQYF

clone_size: NA
j_call: TRBJ2-3
d_call: NA
v_call: TRBV9
cdr3_nt: TGTGCCAGCACCTCAGACGTGGGGAGTAGCACAGATACGCAGTATTTT
cdr3_aa: CASTSDVGSSTDTQYF

clone_size: NA
j_call: TRBJ1-5
d_call: TRBD1
v_call: TRBV28
cdr3_nt: TGTGCCAGCAGTTCCGGGACAGGGGCTTCTCGCCAGCATTTT
cdr3_aa: CASSSGTGASRQHF

clone_size: NA
j_call: TRBJ2-1
d_call: TRBD2
v_call: TRBV9
cdr3_nt: TGTGCCAGCAGCGTTGAGGGACTAGCGGGAAATGAGCAGTTCTTC
cdr3_aa: CASSVEGLAGNEQFF

clone_size: NA
j_call: TRBJ2-5
d_call: NA
v_call: TRBV6-6
cdr3_nt: TGTGCCAGCAGCCGGAAAACGTACCAAGAGACCCAGTACTTC
cdr3_aa: CASSRKTYQETQYF

clone_size: NA
j_call: TRBJ1-2
d_call: TRBD1
v_call: TRBV19
cdr3_nt: TGTGCCAGTAGTAACTTCGGACAGGGAGGGTATGGCTACACCTTC
cdr3_aa: CASSNFGQGGYGYTF

clone_size: NA
j_call: TRBJ1-4
d_call: NA
v_call: TRBV28
cdr3_nt: TGTGCCAGCAGTTCCCCCCAGGGTTTTAATGAAAAACTGTTTTTT
cdr3_aa: CASSSPQGFNEKLFF

clone_size: few
j_call: TRBJ1-1
d_call: NA
v_call: TRBV13
cdr3_nt: TGTGCCAGCAGCTTCTATAGGAGCCCGAACACTGAAGCTTTCTTT
cdr3_aa: CASSFYRSPNTEAFF

clone_size: NA
j_call: TRBJ2-1
d_call: NA
v_call: TRBV10-3
cdr3_nt: TGTGCCACCGGGGACACCTACAATGAGCAGTTCTTC
cdr3_aa: CATGDTYNEQFF

clone_size: NA
j_call: TRBJ1-1
d_call: TRBD1
v_call: TRBV6-1
cdr3_nt: TGTGCCAGCAGGGGGCTTCGGGACAGGCACACTGAAGCTTTCTTT
cdr3_aa: CASRGLRDRHTEAFF

clone_size: NA
j_call: TRBJ2-3
d_call: NA
v_call: TRBV6-5
cdr3_nt: TGTGCCAGCGGGGGGCTAACCGACCACACAGATACGCAGTATTTT
cdr3_aa: CASGGLTDHTDTQYF

clone_size: NA
j_call: TRBJ2-7
d_call: TRBD2
v_call: TRBV5-1
cdr3_nt: TGCGCCAGCAGCTTGGGTGTTAGCGGGCCCTCCTACGAGCAGTACTTC
cdr3_aa: CASSLGVSGPSYEQYF

clone_size: NA
j_call: TRBJ2-7
d_call: TRBD1
v_call: TRBV6-4
cdr3_nt: TGTGCCAGCAGGGAGGGGGGACAGGGATACGAGCAGTACTTC
cdr3_aa: CASREGGQGYEQYF

clone_size: few
j_call: TRBJ1-2
d_call: NA
v_call: TRBV5-6
cdr3_nt: TGTGCCAGCAGCCTGGCGAAGCTGTATGGCTACACCTTC
cdr3_aa: CASSLAKLYGYTF

clone_size: NA
j_call: TRBJ2-5
d_call: NA
v_call: TRBV2
cdr3_nt: TGTGCCAGCAGTGATAGGCGGGGCGGAGAGACCCAGTACTTC
cdr3_aa: CASSDRRGGETQYF

clone_size: once
j_call: TRBJ2-1
d_call: NA
v_call: TRBV6-5
cdr3_nt: TGTGCCAGCAGTTCATCCGGGACTCAGCAGTTCTTC
cdr3_aa: CASSSSGTQQFF

clone_size: NA
j_call: TRBJ2-1
d_call: TRBD2
v_call: TRBV7-2
cdr3_nt: TGTGCCAGCAGCCTATGGGGGGGACGGCAGCACAATGAGCAGTTCTTC
cdr3_aa: CASSLWGGRQHNEQFF

clone_size: NA
j_call: TRBJ2-1
d_call: NA
v_call: TRBV5-6
cdr3_nt: TGTGCCAGCAGCTTGGAATCTCATGGGATCCAGTTCTTC
cdr3_aa: CASSLESHGIQFF

clone_size: few
j_call: TRBJ1-5
d_call: NA
v_call: TRBV10-1
cdr3_nt: TGCGCCAGCGCAGACTCTGACCCGACATCTCATCAGCCCCAGCATTTT
cdr3_aa: CASADSDPTSHQPQHF

clone_size: NA
j_call: TRBJ2-7
d_call: NA
v_call: TRBV27
cdr3_nt: TGTGCCAGCAGTCATGGGTACGAGCAGTACTTC
cdr3_aa: CASSHGYEQYF

clone_size: many
j_call: TRBJ2-7
d_call: NA
v_call: TRBV9
cdr3_nt: TGTGCCAGCAGCTCCACGATGACAGGAGACTACGAGCAGTACTTC
cdr3_aa: CASSSTMTGDYEQYF

clone_size: NA
j_call: TRBJ2-4
d_call: NA
v_call: TRBV4-3
cdr3_nt: TGCGCCAGCAGCCAGTCGATCCGAGCGGACATTCAGTACTTC
cdr3_aa: CASSQSIRADIQYF

clone_size: NA
j_call: TRBJ1-1
d_call: NA
v_call: TRBV5-4
cdr3_nt: TGTGCCAGCAGCTTGGTGGACAGTGAAGCTTTCTTT
cdr3_aa: CASSLVDSEAFF

clone_size: few
j_call: TRBJ1-2
d_call: NA
v_call: TRBV28
cdr3_nt: TGTGCCAGCAGTTCCCCCTGGGACGGACGAAGCTATGGCTACACCTTC
cdr3_aa: CASSSPWDGRSYGYTF

clone_size: few
j_call: TRBJ1-5
d_call: NA
v_call: TRBV6-5
cdr3_nt: TGTGCCAGCAGTTACGCCAGGGAGGGAAGCAATCAGCCCCAGCATTTT
cdr3_aa: CASSYAREGSNQPQHF

clone_size: NA
j_call: TRBJ1-1
d_call: TRBD1
v_call: TRBV5-4
cdr3_nt: TGTGCCATTCGTGACAGGGGCGAGAACACTGAAGCTTTCTTT
cdr3_aa: CAIRDRGENTEAFF

clone_size: medium-sized
j_call: TRBJ1-2
d_call: NA
v_call: TRBV28
cdr3_nt: TGTGCCGTAGGAGGGGGAGGTGGTGGCTACACCTTC
cdr3_aa: CAVGGGGGGYTF

clone_size: NA
j_call: TRBJ2-1
d_call: NA
v_call: TRBV5-4
cdr3_nt: TGTGCCAGCAACAGCCGGGTCCTCAATGAGCAGTTCTTC
cdr3_aa: CASNSRVLNEQFF

clone_size: NA
j_call: TRBJ2-3
d_call: TRBD2
v_call: TRBV28
cdr3_nt: TGTGCCAGCAGTGTGACTAGCGGGCGGGGGAGCACAGATACGCAGTATTTT
cdr3_aa: CASSVTSGRGSTDTQYF

clone_size: NA
j_call: TRBJ2-3
d_call: NA
v_call: TRBV15
cdr3_nt: TGTGCCACCAGCAGAGAAACACACGAAGCAGATACGCAGTATTTT
cdr3_aa: CATSRETHEADTQYF

clone_size: NA
j_call: TRBJ2-4
d_call: NA
v_call: TRBV7-9
cdr3_nt: TGTGCCAGCAGCTTAGTAGGCCTGTCGGGCAAAAACATTCAGTACTTC
cdr3_aa: CASSLVGLSGKNIQYF

clone_size: NA
j_call: TRBJ2-1
d_call: NA
v_call: TRBV13
cdr3_nt: TGTGCCAGCAGCCCTAACGTGGGGAATTCCTACAATGAGCAGTTCTTC
cdr3_aa: CASSPNVGNSYNEQFF

clone_size: NA
j_call: TRBJ2-7
d_call: NA
v_call: TRBV7-9
cdr3_nt: TGTGCCAGCAGCTTAGCGGTTCAGGGAAGCGGCGAGCAGTACTTC
cdr3_aa: CASSLAVQGSGEQYF

clone_size: NA
j_call: TRBJ1-6
d_call: NA
v_call: TRBV9
cdr3_nt: TGTGCCAGCAGCGTAGGCGGGGGCGAGGATTCACCCCTCCACTTT
cdr3_aa: CASSVGGGEDSPLHF

clone_size: NA
j_call: TRBJ1-5
d_call: NA
v_call: TRBV11-2
cdr3_nt: TGTGCCAGCAGCCATAGCGGGGGTGATCAGCCCCAGCATTTT
cdr3_aa: CASSHSGGDQPQHF

clone_size: NA
j_call: TRBJ2-5
d_call: TRBD2
v_call: TRBV27
cdr3_nt: TGTGCCAGCAGTCATCGGGTAGCGGGAGTAGGCGAGACCCAGTACTTC
cdr3_aa: CASSHRVAGVGETQYF

clone_size: few
j_call: TRBJ2-7
d_call: TRBD2
v_call: TRBV30
cdr3_nt: TGTGCCTGGAGGCAGGCTGCGGGAGCCTACGAGCAGTACTTC
cdr3_aa: CAWRQAAGAYEQYF

clone_size: NA
j_call: TRBJ2-7
d_call: TRBD2
v_call: TRBV5-4
cdr3_nt: TGTGCCAGCAGCTTAGGGACTAGCGGGAGGAGTTACGAGCAGTACTTC
cdr3_aa: CASSLGTSGRSYEQYF

clone_size: NA
j_call: TRBJ2-5
d_call: NA
v_call: TRBV29-1
cdr3_nt: TGCAGCGTCAAGAATACAGAGACCCAGTACTTC
cdr3_aa: CSVKNTETQYF

clone_size: NA
j_call: TRBJ1-4
d_call: NA
v_call: TRBV30
cdr3_nt: TGTGCCTGGAGGAGTTTGGGGGGGCAAGGTGAAAAACTGTTTTTT
cdr3_aa: CAWRSLGGQGEKLFF

clone_size: NA
j_call: TRBJ2-7
d_call: NA
v_call: TRBV7-6
cdr3_nt: TGTGCCAGCAGCCCTACTAGCCCTACCAACGAGCAGTACTTC
cdr3_aa: CASSPTSPTNEQYF

clone_size: few
j_call: TRBJ1-1
d_call: NA
v_call: TRBV5-6
cdr3_nt: TGTGCCAGCAGCCCGCGACAAGGCCCGGTTGAAGCTTTCTTT
cdr3_aa: CASSPRQGPVEAFF

clone_size: NA
j_call: TRBJ2-7
d_call: TRBD1
v_call: TRBV19
cdr3_nt: TGTGCCACCAGACAGGGGGGAGCCTACGAGCAGTACTTC
cdr3_aa: CATRQGGAYEQYF

clone_size: few
j_call: TRBJ2-7
d_call: NA
v_call: TRBV7-8
cdr3_nt: TGTGCCAGCAGCTTAGGGGGGCAGCCCCACGAGCAGTACTTC
cdr3_aa: CASSLGGQPHEQYF

clone_size: NA
j_call: TRBJ1-6
d_call: NA
v_call: TRBV2
cdr3_nt: TGTGCCAGCAGTGATGGCGTCTCCTATAATTCACCCCTCCACTTT
cdr3_aa: CASSDGVSYNSPLHF

clone_size: NA
j_call: TRBJ2-1
d_call: TRBD2
v_call: TRBV6-5
cdr3_nt: TGTGCCAGCAGTTACTCGTCCCGCGGGGGGGCGAGGGAGCAGTTCTTC
cdr3_aa: CASSYSSRGGAREQFF

clone_size: NA
j_call: TRBJ2-3
d_call: NA
v_call: TRBV27
cdr3_nt: TGTGCCAGCAGTTTATACGCGGGGGATACGCAGTATTTT
cdr3_aa: CASSLYAGDTQYF